Detailed here is one T cell receptor (beta chain). The entry originates in a study of OX40 agonist ivuxolimab in advanced cancers. The germline V and J ends were trimmed by 0 bases and 9 bases, with 5 bases remaining between them. This CDR3 has 12 residues. The V gene's germline CDR1 is MGHRA and CDR2 YSYEKL. The assay was immunoSEQ multiplex PCR, and TCRdb's table has in-frame clones only and misses some. The data show 70,000 to 95,000 clones, approximately 94% seen once. J is TRBJ2-2 and V is TRBV4-1; D gene uncertain. The sequence was collected from an adult with an advanced solid tumor such as melanoma, head and neck, liver or kidney cancer. Sequenced material: CD4+ or CD8+ T cells sorted from blood, taken in a trial of the OX40 agonist ivuxolimab. CDR3 sequence reads: CASSQEGRELFF. CDR3 coding DNA: TGCGCCAGCAGCCAAGAGGGCAGGGAGCTGTTTTTT.